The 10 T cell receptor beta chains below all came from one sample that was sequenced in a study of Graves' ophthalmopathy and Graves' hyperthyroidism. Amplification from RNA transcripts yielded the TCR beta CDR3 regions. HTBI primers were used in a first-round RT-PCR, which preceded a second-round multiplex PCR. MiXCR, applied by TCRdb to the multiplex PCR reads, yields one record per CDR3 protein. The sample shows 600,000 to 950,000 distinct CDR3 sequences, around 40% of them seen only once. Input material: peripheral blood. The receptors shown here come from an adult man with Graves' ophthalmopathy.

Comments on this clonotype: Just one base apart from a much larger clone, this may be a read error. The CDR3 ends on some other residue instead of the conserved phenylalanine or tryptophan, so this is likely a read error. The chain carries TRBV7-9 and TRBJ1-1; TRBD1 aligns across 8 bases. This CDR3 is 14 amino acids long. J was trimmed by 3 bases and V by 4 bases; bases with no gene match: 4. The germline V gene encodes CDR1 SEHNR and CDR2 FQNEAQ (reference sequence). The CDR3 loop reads CASSSQQGDTEAFI. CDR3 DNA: TGTGCCAGCAGCTCGCAACAGGGGGACACTGAAGCTTTCATT.

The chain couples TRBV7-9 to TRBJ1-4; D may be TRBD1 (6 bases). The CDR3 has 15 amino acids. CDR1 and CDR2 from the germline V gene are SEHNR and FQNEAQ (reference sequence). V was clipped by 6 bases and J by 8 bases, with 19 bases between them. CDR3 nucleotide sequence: TGTGCCAGCAGACCGGGACAAGCGCCTCTCGAAAAACTGTTTTTT. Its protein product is CASRPGQAPLEKLFF.

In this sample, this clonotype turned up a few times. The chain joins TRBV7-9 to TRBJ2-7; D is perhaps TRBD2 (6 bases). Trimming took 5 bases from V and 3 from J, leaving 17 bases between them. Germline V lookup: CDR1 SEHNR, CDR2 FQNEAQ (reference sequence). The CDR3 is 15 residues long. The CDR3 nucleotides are TGTGCCAGCAGCAGTGGTAGAGGGGAGGTCTACGAGCAGTACTTC. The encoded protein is CASSSGRGEVYEQYF.

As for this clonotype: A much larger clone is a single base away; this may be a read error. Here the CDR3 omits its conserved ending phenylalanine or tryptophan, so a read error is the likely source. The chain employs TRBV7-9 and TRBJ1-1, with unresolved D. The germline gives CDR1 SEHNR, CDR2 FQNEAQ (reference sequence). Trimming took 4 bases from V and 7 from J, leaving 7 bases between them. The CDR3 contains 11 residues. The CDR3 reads CASSSGVEAFL. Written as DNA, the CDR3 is TGTGCCAGCAGCTCCGGGGTTGAAGCTTTCCTT.

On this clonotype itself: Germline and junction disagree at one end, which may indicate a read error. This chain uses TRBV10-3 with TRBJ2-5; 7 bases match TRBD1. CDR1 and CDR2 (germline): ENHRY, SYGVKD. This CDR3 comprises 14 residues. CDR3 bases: TGTGCCAGCAGTTACACAGGGGAGATGGAGACCCAGTACTTC. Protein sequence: CASSYTGEMETQYF.

The CDR3 DNA sequence: TGTGCCATCTCCCCCCAGGACAGGGGAGGGAATCAGCCCCAGCATTTT. It codes for CAISPQDRGGNQPQHF. V gene TRBV24-1 combines with J gene TRBJ1-5, with 9 bases fitting TRBD1. Germline CDR1 KGHDR, CDR2 SFDVKD. Germline trimming cut 11 bases from V and 4 bases from J; bases unmatched to any gene: 14. This CDR3 has 16 amino acids.

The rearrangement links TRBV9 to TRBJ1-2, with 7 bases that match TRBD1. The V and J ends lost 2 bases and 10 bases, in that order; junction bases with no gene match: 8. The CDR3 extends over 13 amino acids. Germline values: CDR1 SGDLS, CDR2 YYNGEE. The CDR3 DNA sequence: TGTGCCAGCAGCGTCCAGGGGGGGATAGACTACACCTTC. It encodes CASSVQGGIDYTF.

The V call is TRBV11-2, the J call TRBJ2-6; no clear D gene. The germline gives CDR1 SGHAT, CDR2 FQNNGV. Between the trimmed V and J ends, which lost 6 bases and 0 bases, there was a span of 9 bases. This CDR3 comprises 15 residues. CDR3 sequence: CASSDRYSGANVLTF. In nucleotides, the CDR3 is TGTGCCAGCAGTGATAGATACTCTGGGGCCAACGTCCTGACTTTC.

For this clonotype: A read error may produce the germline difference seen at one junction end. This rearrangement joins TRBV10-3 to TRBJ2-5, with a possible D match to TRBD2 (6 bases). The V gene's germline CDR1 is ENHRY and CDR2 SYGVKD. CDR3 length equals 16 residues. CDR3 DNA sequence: TGTGCCAGCAGTTACGGGTTAGCGGAACTCCAAGAGACCCAGTACTTC. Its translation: CASSYGLAELQETQYF.

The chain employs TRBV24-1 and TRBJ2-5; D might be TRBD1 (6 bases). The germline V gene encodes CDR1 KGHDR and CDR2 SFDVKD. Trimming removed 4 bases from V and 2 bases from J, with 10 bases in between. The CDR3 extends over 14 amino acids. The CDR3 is CATSDPGAQETQYF. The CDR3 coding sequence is TGTGCCACCAGTGACCCAGGGGCACAAGAGACCCAGTACTTC.